This T cell receptor beta chain originates from a study of cytomegalovirus exposure and HLA in healthy donors. CDR3 length: 14 residues. CDR1 and CDR2 (germline): MNHEY, SMNVEV (reference sequence). V lost 2 bases and J 7 bases, leaving 11 bases between the germline ends. The study, taken as a whole, reports: According to a subsequent analysis, TCR clusters from the first cohort were inclined to appear together in the 120 validation repertoires. Most TCR sequences were rare, but some public TCRs occurred in many donors.

In regard to this clone: Antigen specificity is unknown.

Profiling relied on immunoSEQ multiplex PCR, and the TCRdb table lists in-frame clones only, not all of them. The sample has about 57,000 clones, 89% seen once; the top ten hold 1% to 1.5%. The chain recombines TRBV27 with TRBJ2-2; D unresolved. The receptor was derived from a woman aged 18-29 years in good health and CMV-seronegative. The sequencing sample was made of PBMCs. This CDR3 reads CASSLHGSGGELFF. CDR3 nucleotide sequence: TGTGCCAGCAGTTTACACGGGTCGGGCGGGGAGCTGTTTTTT.